Given below is one TCR beta chain in context. The antigen is not known. Sequencing of cultured CD4+ T cell DNA used the Oncomine TCR Beta short-read assay. From the PCR reads, TCRdb called clonotypes with MiXCR, one entry per CDR3 protein. This table has about 17,000 distinct CDR3 sequences, approximately 50% appearing once. Treatment described: approximately 11-day PBMC culture with coronavirus spike peptide pools or control peptides (ViraFEST assay). The sample comes from a study of vaccination and CD4 T cells after COVID-19. V lost 0 bases and J lost 7, with 10 bases in between. This CDR3 has 13 amino acids. The germline V gene encodes CDR1 GTSNPN and CDR2 SVGIG (reference sequence).

V is TRBV30 and J is TRBJ1-5; perhaps TRBD1 as D (5 bases). Sequencing used CD4+ T cells from blood, cultured in vitro. This clonotype originated in a human donor who had recovered from COVID-19. CDR3 nucleotides: TGTGCCTGGAGTGTACAGGCAGACCAGCCCCAGCATTTT. Protein: CAWSVQADQPQHF. Supplemented by reference TRBV30 and TRBJ1-5, the full variable domain reads SQTIHQWPATLVQPVGSPLSLECTVEGTSNPNLYWYRQAAGRGLQLLFYSVGIGQISSEVPQNLSASRPQDRQFILSSKKLLLSDSGFYLCAWSVQADQPQHFGDGTRLSIL.